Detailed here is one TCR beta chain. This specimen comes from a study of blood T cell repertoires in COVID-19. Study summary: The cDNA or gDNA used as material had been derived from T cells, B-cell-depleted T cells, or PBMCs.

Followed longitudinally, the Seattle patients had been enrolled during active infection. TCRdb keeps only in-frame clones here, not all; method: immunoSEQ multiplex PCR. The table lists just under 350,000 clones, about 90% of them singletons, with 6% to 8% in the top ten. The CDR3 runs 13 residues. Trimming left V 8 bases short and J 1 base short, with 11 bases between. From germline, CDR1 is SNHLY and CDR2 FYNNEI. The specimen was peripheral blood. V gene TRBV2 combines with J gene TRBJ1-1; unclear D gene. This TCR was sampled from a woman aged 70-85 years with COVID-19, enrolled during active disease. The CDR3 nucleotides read TGTGCCAGCTTTACAGACCGGAACACTGAAGCTTTCTTT. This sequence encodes CASFTDRNTEAFF.